This TCR beta chain was recovered during a study of blood T cell repertoires in COVID-19 (dated by TCRdb to the early 2020s). Regarding the study in general: The collaborator samples originated in the United States, Italy and Spain and spanned the acute and convalescent phases of COVID-19. The samples were drawn from the first 160 participants of the ongoing ImmuneRACE study and from 950 to 1,500 subjects provided by 6 global collaborators. The prospective study material was composed of cDNA or gDNA derived from T cells, B-cell-depleted T cells, or PBMCs. HLA class I and class II types, where available, came from metadata supplied by the sample provider rather than from assay-based typing. The repertoires were released in a freely available public database intended as a resource for research on the immune response to SARS-CoV-2. Subjects who had been exposed to COVID-19, were actively infected with it, or had recovered from it provided the deeply sampled blood TCRbeta repertoires that made up the dataset. A de-identified subject ID, COVID-19 status, age in years and sex were almost always included in the sample metadata. Study-wide findings and limitations: The amount of clinical and demographic metadata varied by source and participant and was provided uncurated.

The CDR3 runs 13 amino acids, cysteine and phenylalanine included. Solely the CDR3 DNA is kept, with 39 bases framed from the first base. From the germline V gene, CDR1 is KGHDR and CDR2 is SFDVKD. V is shortened by 2 bases, J by 2 bases, and the region joining them spans 5 bases. About this clone: Its antigen target is currently unknown. The input lacks base qualities; no much larger clone sits a single base away.

Participants in the prospective study were aged 18 to 89 years, lived in under 30 United States geographic areas, and enrolled through a virtual design. In the prospective study, participants were assigned to cohorts based on the clinical history participants reported in a screening survey and a study questionnaire. In the prospective study, mobile phlebotomists collected whole blood, serum and a nasopharyngeal or oropharyngeal swab from each participant. Prospective study participants could optionally give additional blood draws and questionnaires over an approximately two-month period. Before DNA extraction, blood samples from the prospective study were shipped at room temperature or frozen. TCRbeta CDR3 regions were amplified from genomic DNA using the immunoSEQ Assay, a bias-controlled multiplex PCR. Processing in the source paper ran as follows. Nucleated cell counts per sample were estimated from amplification of reference gene primers within the assay. To quantify the absolute abundance of each unique TCRbeta CDR3 rearrangement, sequence reads were collapsed and filtered. For each sample, productive Simpson clonality was calculated as the square root of Simpson's diversity index over productive rearrangements. TCRdb limited this immuneACCESS table to in-frame rearrangements with V and J called. A share of clones is missing; checked studies link under half to unresolved V genes, and the rest is unexplained. V, J and clone size are taken as reported in that table, and D and trimming were inferred from the DNA itself. The sample has fewer than 250,000 clones on record, about 91% of them singletons. Approximately 2.4% of the sample belongs to the ten largest clones.

Here the chain combines TRBV24-1 and TRBJ2-5; the D gene is not confidently resolved. The TCR originated in a woman aged 30 to 39 with acute COVID-19. Sequencing input: PBMCs or T cells enriched from blood (not recorded which). For the CDR3, the sequence is CATSDYNQETQYF. The base sequence is TGTGCCACCAGTGATTATAATCAAGAGACCCAGTACTTC.